A single sample gave rise to the 10 T cell receptor beta chains below, sequenced in a study of T cells after posttransplantation cyclophosphamide. The naive gate required viable CD3+CD4+ or CD3+CD8+ cells with CCR7+CD45RA+CD45RO-CD95-CD27+CD28+ phenotype. Profiling relied on immunoSEQ multiplex PCR, and the TCRdb table lists in-frame clones only, not all of them. The sample yields approximately 28,000 clones, around nine tenths seen once. Sequencing used naive CD4+ T cells sorted from PBMCs. The receptors originated from a woman aged 55-70 years in good health, CMV-negative, and a related stem cell transplant donor.

This clone was observed a single time. The gene calls are TRBV19 and TRBJ2-7; 7 nucleotides agree with TRBD2. Germline assignment: CDR1 LNHDA and CDR2 SQIVND (reference sequence). The CDR3 is 13 amino acids. After removal of 10 bases from V and 5 bases from J, the junction contained 11 bases not matched to a gene. The CDR3: CATGRAGLDEQYF. The CDR3 region has the DNA TGTGCCACGGGGAGAGCGGGACTCGACGAGCAGTACTTC.

The gene calls are TRBV27 and TRBJ1-1, with D uncertain. Germline CDR1 and CDR2: MNHEY and SMNVEV (reference sequence). Trimming left V 4 bases short and J 6 bases short, with 15 bases between. The CDR3 covers 14 residues. The chain's CDR3 is CASSSTSPWAEAFF. The CDR3 bases are TGTGCCAGCAGTTCGACTAGTCCCTGGGCTGAAGCTTTCTTT.

This chain connects TRBV11-2 to TRBJ1-1; D unresolved. CDR1 is SGHAT and CDR2 is FQNNGV in the germline V gene. V was shortened by 5 bases and J by 3 bases, with 10 bases between the two germline ends. This CDR3 is built from 13 residues. In DNA, the CDR3 is TGTGCCAGCAGCGTCACGAGGGACACTGAAGCTTTCTTT. It encodes CASSVTRDTEAFF.

In DNA form, the CDR3 reads TGTGCCAGCAGCCCCCCCGGGGGTGCCAAAAACATTCAGTACTTC. Translated, it gives CASSPPGGAKNIQYF. The chain recombines TRBV9 with TRBJ2-4, with a weak D call TRBD2 (6 bases). The CDR3 runs to 15 residues. The V end was cut by 4 bases, the J end by 1 base, with 12 bases between. CDR1 SGDLS and CDR2 YYNGEE come from the germline V gene.

V gene TRBV7-9 combines with J gene TRBJ2-7; TRBD1 matches 7 bases. CDR1 SEHNR and CDR2 FQNEAQ come from the germline V gene (reference sequence). After removal of 3 bases from V and 3 bases from J, the junction contained 8 bases not matched to a gene. The CDR3 runs 15 residues. Here the CDR3 DNA reads TGTGCCAGCAGCTTGATATCAGGGGGTTTCTACGAGCAGTACTTC. Translation: CASSLISGGFYEQYF.

This rearrangement joins TRBV9 to TRBJ2-1; 8 bases fit TRBD2. Germline trimming cut 0 bases from V and 3 bases from J; bases unmatched to any gene: 2. This CDR3 spans 15 amino acids. Germline lookup yields CDR1 SGDLS and CDR2 YYNGEE. As DNA, the CDR3 is TGTGCCAGCAGCGTAGAGGCGGGGGGCTACAATGAGCAGTTCTTC. It translates to CASSVEAGGYNEQFF.

The chain carries TRBV5-1 and TRBJ1-2, with 7 bases that match TRBD1. The V gene's germline CDR1 is SGHRS and CDR2 YFSETQ. CDR3 length: 18 amino acids. V lost 4 bases and J lost 1; bases outside the gene matches: 16. The CDR3 DNA is TGCGCCAGCAGCCTCACGACAGGGTCCCCTCCAATTAACTATGGCTACACCTTC. Residues: CASSLTTGSPPINYGYTF.

V and J are TRBV28 and TRBJ2-5, with D perhaps TRBD2 (6 bases). Germline CDR1 and CDR2: MDHEN and SYDVKM. The CDR3 spans 13 residues. Deletions cut 7 bases from V and 5 bases from J, with 14 bases between. The CDR3 sequence: CASNPTRLETQYF. The CDR3 nucleotides are TGTGCCAGCAACCCGACTAGGTTGGAGACCCAGTACTTC.

The chain couples TRBV6-1 to TRBJ2-7; TRBD1 agrees at 9 bases. V trimming: 4 bases; J trimming: 5 bases; junction bases outside the gene matches: 9. Germline V gene sequence: CDR1 MNHNS, CDR2 SASEGT. The CDR3 extends over 15 amino acids. The CDR3 DNA reads TGTGCCAGCAGTGCCACCGGGACAGGGTACCACGAGCAGTACTTC. This codes for CASSATGTGYHEQYF.

The chain couples TRBV29-1 to TRBJ1-1, with a tentative D call TRBD1 (6 bases). CDR3 size: 13 residues. Germline CDR1 SQVTM, CDR2 ANQGSEA. With 4 bases removed from V and 1 base from J, the gap between germline ends came to 10 bases. CDR3 sequence reads: CSVGGQKNTEAFF. Here the CDR3 DNA reads TGCAGCGTTGGAGGACAGAAGAACACTGAAGCTTTCTTT.